This paragraph reports one TCR beta chain. The record originates from a study of blood T cell repertoires in COVID-19. For the study at large: Acute and convalescent COVID-19 specimens originated in the United States, Italy and Spain. In each case, the material was cDNA or gDNA derived from T cells, B-cell-depleted T cells, or PBMCs.

As originally analysed: By means of reference gene primer amplification, nucleated cell counts were estimated. Profiled with immunoSEQ multiplex PCR; TCRdb holds only in-frame clones, not every one. That table furnishes V, J and clone size, whereas the DNA furnished D and trimming. The repertoire has nearly 200,000 clones, around nine tenths of them found once; the top ten carry roughly 6%. Between the trimmed V and J ends, which lost 0 bases and 1 base, there was a span of 16 bases. The CDR3 runs 18 residues. Germline V lookup: CDR1 SGDLS, CDR2 YYNGEE. Material for sequencing was peripheral blood. The origin of this receptor is a woman in her thirties or forties who had recovered from COVID-19. The chain has TRBV9 and TRBJ2-2, with D perhaps matching TRBD2 (5 bases). The CDR3 protein is CASSVGLRLNLNTGELFF. The CDR3 DNA reads as TGTGCCAGCAGCGTAGGTCTGAGACTAAATTTGAACACCGGGGAGCTGTTTTTT.